This T cell receptor beta chain was sequenced in a study of TIL therapy for anti-PD-1-resistant metastatic lung cancer. Background on the study: Progressing patients received lymphodepletion, expanded TIL infusion and IL-2. Tumors carried a median about 1.5 non-synonymous mutations per megabase. Study results and caveats: After infusion, TIL clonotypes partly replaced peripheral T cells and declined over months.

This was the immunoSEQ v3 assay. Assay used: immunoSEQ multiplex PCR; TCRdb lists only in-frame clones, some missing. Of about 36,000 clones in the sample, around 67% were seen once. A remark on this clone: Its antigen is not known.

Specified time point: pre-treatment sample, taken before nivolumab and TIL therapy. Enrollment ran from 2017 to early 2020. Deletions cut 0 bases from V and 10 bases from J, with 11 bases between. CDR1 SGHRS and CDR2 YFSETQ come from the germline V gene. This CDR3 has 13 residues. Sequenced here: blood, sampled at baseline. The chain joins TRBV5-1 to TRBJ2-1; D possibly uses TRBD1 or TRBD2 (6 bases each). The clonotype was recovered from a person aged 25-80 years with non-small cell lung cancer. The CDR3 protein is CASSLDGGQEQFF. CDR3 sequence (DNA): TGCGCCAGCAGCTTGGATGGGGGGCAAGAGCAGTTCTTC.